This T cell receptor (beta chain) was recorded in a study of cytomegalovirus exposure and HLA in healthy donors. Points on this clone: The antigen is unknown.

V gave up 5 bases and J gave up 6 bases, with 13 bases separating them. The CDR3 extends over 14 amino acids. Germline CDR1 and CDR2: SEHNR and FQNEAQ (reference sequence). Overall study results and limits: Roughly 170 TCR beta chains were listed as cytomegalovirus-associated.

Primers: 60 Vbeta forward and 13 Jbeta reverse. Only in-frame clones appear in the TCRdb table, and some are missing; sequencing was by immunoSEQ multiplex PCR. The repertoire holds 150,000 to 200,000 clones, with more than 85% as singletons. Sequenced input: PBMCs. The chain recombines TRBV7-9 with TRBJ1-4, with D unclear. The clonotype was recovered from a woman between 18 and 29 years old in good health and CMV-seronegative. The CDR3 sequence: CASSLAGGYEKLFF. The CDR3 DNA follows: TGTGCCAGCAGCCTCGCGGGTGGATATGAAAAACTGTTTTTT.